This T cell receptor beta chain was documented in a study of CD8+ T cells in alopecia areata. Study-level information: Tofacitinib exposure lasted 6 to 18 months, followed by 6 months off drug.

This clone has only a few counts. No antigen is known for it. The same CDR3 can be traced to other DNA sequences in this sample. Study observations and caveats: Elevated clonality characterized lesional scalp relative to normal scalp, particularly in alopecia totalis/universalis. Normal skin's resident alphabeta T cells are sequenced alongside lesional scalp T cells.

It was cDNA, reverse transcribed from extracted RNA, that served as the sequencing template. Repertoires were generated with immunoSEQ multiplex PCR, while TCRdb's copy carries only in-frame clones and drops some. The data contain about 250,000 clones, over 45% of them singletons. Per germline, CDR1 SGHAT and CDR2 FQNNGV. The CDR3 is made up of 12 amino acids. Trimming cost V 2 bases and J 5 bases, with 6 bases left between them. As for treatment: oral pan-JAK inhibitor, 5-10 mg twice daily. The rearrangement joins TRBV11-2 to TRBJ2-5; D not resolved. The receptor was isolated from a human donor with alopecia areata. This specimen consisted of CD4+ T cells sorted from blood, obtained around week 54, from a patient treated with tofacitinib. The CDR3 sequence: CASSLLGETQYF. The CDR3 DNA sequence: TGTGCCAGCAGCTTACTCGGGGAGACCCAGTACTTC.